This entry is about one TCR beta chain. Its antigen remains unknown. These data come from a study of cytomegalovirus exposure and HLA in healthy donors. Measured with immunoSEQ multiplex PCR; TCRdb has only the in-frame clones, and not every one. The repertoire holds 150,000 to 180,000 clones, with 75% to 90% as singletons. Study-wide results and caveats: The authors listed 150 to 200 TCR beta chains as cytomegalovirus-associated. Despite most TCR sequences being rare, some public TCRs occurred in many donors. As confirmed in vitro, three CMV-associated chains were specific for CMV antigens.

After removal of 4 bases from V and 4 bases from J, the junction contained 10 bases not matched to a gene. CDR1 SGHRS and CDR2 YFSETQ come from the germline V gene. CDR3 size: 19 residues. The sequenced sample was PBMCs. This receptor was obtained from a young man in good health and CMV-seropositive. This sequence joins TRBV5-1 and TRBJ2-2, with 16 positions matching TRBD2. As DNA, the CDR3 is TGCGCCAGCAGCCCGGAGGGGACTAGCGGGAGGGCCAGCACCGGGGAGCTGTTTTTT. Protein sequence: CASSPEGTSGRASTGELFF.